Presented here are 16 T cell receptor beta chains from one specimen sequenced in a study of blood T cell repertoires in COVID-19. The assay was immunoSEQ multiplex PCR, and TCRdb's table has in-frame clones only and misses some. This table holds some 210,000 clones, roughly 86% found once. The sample consisted of PBMCs or T cells enriched from blood (not recorded which). These receptors were taken from a young man with acute COVID-19.

The rearrangement joins TRBV12-3 or TRBV12-4 to TRBJ2-2; D not certain. The CDR3 totals 12 residues. Trimming pared 6 bases from V and 5 bases from J, leaving 7 bases between. The CDR3 loop reads CASRLVTGELFF. The DNA of the CDR3 is TGTGCCAGCAGGCTAGTAACCGGGGAGCTGTTTTTT.

In this sample, this clone turned up once. J is TRBJ1-2 and V is TRBV6-5, with D unclear. Between the trimmed V and J ends, which lost 5 bases and 0 bases, there was a span of 13 bases. Germline CDR1 is MNHEY and CDR2 is SVGAGI. The CDR3 is 15 residues long. The CDR3 sequence is CASSQRAPANYGYTF. In nucleotides, the CDR3 is TGTGCCAGCAGTCAGCGGGCACCGGCTAACTATGGCTACACCTTC.

CDR3 sequence (DNA): TGCAGCGTTAATACAGGGGGCCTTGAAGCTTTCTTT. This encodes CSVNTGGLEAFF. This chain uses TRBV29-1 with TRBJ1-1; 9 bases map to TRBD1. From germline, CDR1 is SQVTM and CDR2 ANQGSEA. The ends lost 5 bases at V and 7 bases at J; junction bases unmatched: 5. The CDR3 covers 12 residues.

This clone was detected once. The J gene is TRBJ1-5, the V gene TRBV4-1, with unresolved D. The CDR3 contains 14 residues. The germline V and J ends were trimmed by 0 bases and 6 bases, with 9 bases remaining between them. From germline, CDR1 is MGHRA and CDR2 YSYEKL. In DNA form, the CDR3 reads TGCGCCAGCAGCCAAGAGAGGGCTCGTCAGCCCCAGCATTTT. Its protein is CASSQERARQPQHF.

J is TRBJ2-3 and V is TRBV24-1; 13 positions agree with TRBD2. V was pared by 2 bases and J by 6 bases, with 4 bases of the junction left unmatched. Germline V lookup: CDR1 KGHDR, CDR2 SFDVKD. This CDR3 region has 16 residues. The CDR3 DNA reads TGTGCCACCAGTGATTATGGACTAGCGGGAGACGATACGCAGTATTTT. Translation: CATSDYGLAGDDTQYF.

A single count supports this clone. The chain couples TRBV12-3 or TRBV12-4 to TRBJ2-7; the D gene is possibly TRBD1 (6 bases). Trimming left V 2 bases short and J 5 bases short, with 10 bases between. This CDR3 is built from 13 residues. DNA for the CDR3: TGTGCCAGCAGTTTAACGACAGGACACGAGCAGTACTTC. Translation gives CASSLTTGHEQYF.

The chain employs TRBV2 and TRBJ2-7; TRBD1 matches at 9 bases. This CDR3 is built from 13 residues. Germline CDR1 is SNHLY and CDR2 is FYNNEI. The J segment lost 2 bases and the V segment lost 8 bases, leaving 4 bases of the junction unmatched. This chain's CDR3 is CASDGDRAYEQYF. The CDR3 DNA reads TGTGCCAGCGATGGGGACAGGGCCTACGAGCAGTACTTC.

The rearrangement uses TRBV5-4 and TRBJ1-1; D gene unclear. V was cut by 0 bases and J by 1 base, with 7 bases left in between. CDR1 SGHNT and CDR2 YYREEE come from the germline V gene (reference sequence). The CDR3 spans 14 residues. The CDR3 DNA is TGTGCCAGCAGCTTGGGACTCCAGAACACTGAAGCTTTCTTT. Translated, it gives CASSLGLQNTEAFF.

This rearrangement joins TRBV4-1 to TRBJ1-5; TRBD1 aligns across 10 bases. The V and J ends lost 4 bases and 7 bases, in that order; junction bases with no gene match: 7. The CDR3 runs 15 residues. CDR1 MGHRA and CDR2 YSYEKL come from the germline V gene. The CDR3 sequence is CASSLGTGAGQPQHF. For the CDR3, the DNA is TGCGCCAGCAGCCTGGGGACAGGGGCAGGGCAGCCCCAGCATTTT.

This chain joins TRBV6-4 and TRBJ2-5; TRBD2 aligns across 9 bases. V lost 5 bases and J lost 5; bases outside the gene matches: 9. From germline, CDR1 is MRHNA and CDR2 SNTAGT. The CDR3 loop spans 15 amino acids. CDR3 protein: CASSYLAGAGETQYF. The CDR3 bases are TGTGCCAGCAGTTACTTAGCGGGAGCAGGCGAGACCCAGTACTTC.

This chain joins TRBV9 and TRBJ2-2, with 8 positions matching TRBD1. The CDR3 is 15 residues long. Trimming removed 7 bases from V and 2 bases from J; junction bases left unmatched: 7. The germline V gene encodes CDR1 SGDLS and CDR2 YYNGEE. The DNA for the CDR3 is TGTGCCAGCGGAGGGCAGGGGGCTAACACCGGGGAGCTGTTTTTT. Amino acid sequence: CASGGQGANTGELFF.

The gene calls are TRBV28 and TRBJ1-4; tentatively, D is TRBD1 (6 bases). V gave up 7 bases and J gave up 1 base, with 10 bases separating them. The CDR3 covers 14 residues. Germline V gene sequence: CDR1 MDHEN, CDR2 SYDVKM. The CDR3 nucleotides read TGTGCCAGCACCCAGACAGGAACTAATGAAAAACTGTTTTTT. Protein sequence: CASTQTGTNEKLFF. Looking up the rest from reference TRBV28 and TRBJ1-4 gives the full variable domain: DVKVTQSSRYLVKRTGEKVFLECVQDMDHENMFWYRQDPGLGLRLIYFSYDVKMKEKGDIPEGYSVSREKKERFSLILESASTNQTSMYLCASTQTGTNEKLFFGSGTQLSVL.

V is TRBV29-1 and J is TRBJ2-7; the D gene is possibly TRBD1 (6 bases). This CDR3 is 16 amino acids long. V was pared by 1 base and J by 3 bases, with 19 bases between. Looked up from germline, CDR1 is SQVTM and CDR2 is ANQGSEA. The CDR3 here is CSVEGRGSPSIYEQYF. The DNA of the CDR3 is TGCAGCGTTGAAGGCAGGGGTAGCCCTTCTATCTACGAGCAGTACTTC.

This chain connects TRBV28 to TRBJ1-1; TRBD1 is a possible D gene (6 bases). V dropped 5 bases and J dropped 0 bases, with 13 bases sitting between them. The length of the CDR3 is 15 residues. Looked up from germline, CDR1 is MDHEN and CDR2 is SYDVKM. CDR3 sequence: CASSSGQRMNTEAFF. As DNA, the CDR3 is TGTGCCAGCAGTAGTGGACAGCGGATGAACACTGAAGCTTTCTTT.

The chain is built from TRBV13 and TRBJ2-5; TRBD2 is a possible D gene (5 bases). Trimming took off 4 bases at V and 4 bases at J, with 16 bases between the two ends. The CDR3 loop spans 15 amino acids. Germline lookup yields CDR1 PRHDT and CDR2 FYEKMQ (reference sequence). The CDR3 region has the DNA TGTGCCAGCAGCTCCCTCACTAGATCCGGAGAGACCCAGTACTTC. It yields the protein CASSSLTRSGETQYF.

The chain employs TRBV7-8 and TRBJ1-5, with 7 nucleotides matching TRBD1. The J segment lost 2 bases and the V segment lost 4 bases, leaving 5 bases of the junction unmatched. Germline loops: CDR1 SGHVS, CDR2 FQNEAQ. The CDR3 totals 15 residues. CDR3 in amino acids: CASSSEGGGNQPQHF. In DNA form, the CDR3 reads TGTGCCAGCAGCTCCGAAGGGGGCGGCAATCAGCCCCAGCATTTT.